The clone carrying this TCR beta chain was detected a few times. The target antigen is unknown. Sequenced by immunoSEQ multiplex PCR; TCRdb stores in-frame clones only, minus some. The table records around 32,000 clones, approximately 68% of them present only once. The data stem from a study of vaccination effects on CD4 cells after COVID-19. General study findings and limits: Within healthy vaccinees, only 1 of 255 vaccine-induced clones displayed cross-reactivity with common cold coronaviruses.

The V and J ends lost 5 bases and 11 bases, in that order; junction bases with no gene match: 12. The germline gives CDR1 SGHNT, CDR2 YENEEA. The CDR3 spans 16 residues. ViraFEST expansion of antigen-specific CD4+ T cells with viral peptide pools preceded sequencing. Having been cultured for 9 to 11 days, the cells underwent CD4+ T cell isolation. Two-dose vaccination with either BNT162b2 or mRNA-1273 was given to the participants. The vaccine recipients had no prior SARS-CoV-2 infection, with negative nucleocapsid antibodies. The gene calls are TRBV11-3 and TRBJ1-6; 10 bases align to TRBD1. The source is a human donor who received a COVID-19 vaccine. The specimen was CD4+ T cells from PBMCs cultured with SARS-CoV-2 spike peptides, collected after COVID-19 vaccination. For the CDR3, the DNA is TGTGCCAGCAGCGTCCGGGACAGGGGATTTCCGGCACCCCTCCACTTT. Residues: CASSVRDRGFPAPLHF.